This passage covers 18 T cell receptor beta chains from one sample sequenced in a study of blood T cell repertoires in COVID-19. Here immunoSEQ multiplex PCR was the method, and the copy in TCRdb shows in-frame clones only, minus some. The data show 200,000 to 300,000 clones, roughly 86% seen once. The source material was peripheral blood. The receptor set was obtained from a woman in her sixties with COVID-19, enrolled during active disease.

The chain recombines TRBV9 with TRBJ2-2, with D perhaps TRBD2 (7 bases). Germline V lookup: CDR1 SGDLS, CDR2 YYNGEE. The CDR3 is 16 residues long. Trimming shortened V by 0 bases and J by 5 bases, and 14 bases separated the two germline ends. The CDR3 DNA sequence: TGTGCCAGCAGCGTAGATCCAGGGGAGGGTACCGGGGAGCTGTTTTTT. Translated, it gives CASSVDPGEGTGELFF.

The chain links TRBV27 to TRBJ1-2; the D gene is possibly TRBD1 (5 bases). Trimming removed 2 bases from V and 5 bases from J, with 12 bases in between. Germline V gene data show CDR1 as MNHEY and CDR2 as SMNVEV (reference sequence). The CDR3 has 14 amino acids. CDR3 DNA sequence: TGTGCCAGCAGTTTAGCGGGGTCAGGGTATGGCTACACCTTC. It encodes CASSLAGSGYGYTF.

The rearrangement joins TRBV28 to TRBJ1-5; a weak D match, TRBD1 (5 bases). CDR1 and CDR2 (germline): MDHEN, SYDVKM. Trimming removed 6 bases from V and 2 bases from J, with 23 bases in between. The CDR3 consists of 18 residues. CDR3 DNA sequence: TGTGCCAGCAGACTCCCTAGGGGAAGTGAATCTGGCAATCAGCCCCAGCATTTT. This sequence encodes CASRLPRGSESGNQPQHF.

The chain is built from TRBV7-2 and TRBJ1-1; 7 bases line up with TRBD1. The germline gives CDR1 SGHTA, CDR2 FQGNSA. CDR3 size: 15 residues. Unmatched junction bases numbered 11, after V lost 8 bases and J lost 2 bases. CDR3 DNA sequence: TGTGCCAGCCAGAGGCAGGGGGGACTCAACACTGAAGCTTTCTTT. Amino acid sequence: CASQRQGGLNTEAFF.

This sequence joins TRBV4-2 and TRBJ1-1; TRBD1 might be the D (6 bases). Germline V gene lookup returns CDR1 LGHNA and CDR2 YNFKEQ. Trimming took off 2 bases at V and 4 bases at J, with 8 bases between the two ends. The CDR3 has 13 amino acids. The CDR3 DNA follows: TGTGCCAGCAGCCAACCCAGGGGCACTGAAGCTTTCTTT. Translation: CASSQPRGTEAFF.

The chain joins TRBV15 to TRBJ1-6, with a possible D match to TRBD1 (6 bases). Trimming cost V 3 bases and J 7 bases, with 10 bases left between them. The CDR3 is 14 amino acids. Germline assignment: CDR1 LNHNV and CDR2 YYDKDF (reference sequence). The CDR3 DNA follows: TGTGCCACCAGCAGGAGACAGGAGAATTCACCCCTCCACTTT. Protein sequence: CATSRRQENSPLHF.

The chain employs TRBV20-1 and TRBJ2-7; possibly TRBD2 for D (6 bases). This CDR3 has 13 amino acids. Germline CDR1 reads DFQATT; CDR2 reads SNEGSKA (reference sequence). The V end lost 3 bases, the J end lost 4 bases, and 13 bases lay between the germline ends. CDR3 residues: CSASVDYPYEQYF. The CDR3 region has the DNA TGCAGTGCTAGTGTGGACTATCCTTACGAGCAGTACTTC.

The V gene is TRBV30, the J gene TRBJ1-2, with a weak D call TRBD1 (5 bases). The germline V gene has CDR1 GTSNPN and CDR2 SVGIG (reference sequence). This CDR3 is built from 14 residues. The V and J ends lost 2 bases and 4 bases respectively, with 14 bases between them. The CDR3 spells CAWSPGPEGYGYTF. As DNA, the CDR3 is TGTGCCTGGAGTCCAGGGCCGGAGGGCTATGGCTACACCTTC.

The chain links TRBV9 to TRBJ2-3; D might be TRBD1 (6 bases). Trimming removed 4 bases from V and 2 bases from J, with 14 bases in between. From germline, CDR1 is SGDLS and CDR2 YYNGEE. This CDR3 spans 15 amino acids. CDR3 sequence reads: CASSPRQGLTDTQYF. DNA of the CDR3: TGTGCCAGCAGCCCTCGGCAGGGGCTCACAGATACGCAGTATTTT.

The rearrangement joins TRBV6-5 to TRBJ2-1, with 13 bases that match TRBD2. Germline lookup yields CDR1 MNHEY and CDR2 SVGAGI. The V segment lost 5 bases and the J segment 9 bases; nucleotides outside the gene matches: 7. CDR3 length equals 15 residues. In nucleotides, the CDR3 is TGTGCCAGCAGTACCCGACTAGCGGGAGGTAGTGAGCAGTTCTTC. This gives the protein CASSTRLAGGSEQFF.

The V call is TRBV5-5, the J call TRBJ2-4; TRBD1 agrees at 7 bases. V was clipped by 3 bases and J by 8 bases; unmatched bases: 11. There are 15 residues in the CDR3. Germline V gene sequence: CDR1 SGHKS, CDR2 YYEKEE (reference sequence). Here the CDR3 DNA reads TGTGCCAGCAGCTGGACAAAAACAGGGGTAGACATTCAGTACTTC. It yields the protein CASSWTKTGVDIQYF.

This clone was counted once. The chain employs TRBV7-6 and TRBJ2-3; 11 bases are a match to TRBD2. The length of the CDR3 is 19 residues. The V gene's germline CDR1 is SGHVS and CDR2 FNYEAQ. V dropped 4 bases and J dropped 2; count of bases not matched to a gene: 14. DNA of the CDR3: TGTGCCAGCAGCTCCACGTTGGGGGGACTAGCGGAGCTCACAGATACGCAGTATTTT. Amino acid sequence: CASSSTLGGLAELTDTQYF.

The rearrangement links TRBV4-2 to TRBJ1-2; D is perhaps TRBD1 (6 bases). The V end lost 1 base, the J end lost 4 bases, and 10 bases lay between the germline ends. The CDR3 is 14 residues long. Germline assignment: CDR1 LGHNA and CDR2 YNFKEQ. CDR3 loop: CASSQGQGSYGYTF. The CDR3 DNA reads TGTGCCAGCAGCCAAGGCCAGGGGAGCTATGGCTACACCTTC.

This clone was recorded many times. V is TRBV2 and J is TRBJ1-1; D call uncertain. This CDR3 contains 11 residues. Germline V gene data show CDR1 as SNHLY and CDR2 as FYNNEI. Trimming stripped 10 bases from V and 1 base from J, with 7 bases between. The DNA of the CDR3 is TGTGCCATTCGTAGGAACACTGAAGCTTTCTTT. This encodes CAIRRNTEAFF.

The chain has TRBV19 and TRBJ1-5; D perhaps matches TRBD1 (5 bases). Germline V gene sequence: CDR1 LNHDA, CDR2 SQIVND (reference sequence). The CDR3 length is 15 residues. V lost 7 bases and J lost 0, with 13 bases in between. The chain's CDR3 is CASNSPGPSNQPQHF. The DNA for the CDR3 is TGTGCCAGTAATAGCCCAGGGCCTAGCAATCAGCCCCAGCATTTT.

The chain is built from TRBV7-2 and TRBJ1-5; 8 nucleotides agree with TRBD1. The V gene's germline CDR1 is SGHTA and CDR2 FQGNSA. This CDR3 region has 14 residues. The V segment lost 5 bases and the J segment 6 bases; nucleotides outside the gene matches: 6. The CDR3 here is CASSADRGGQPQHF. CDR3 nucleotides: TGTGCCAGCAGCGCCGACAGGGGCGGTCAGCCCCAGCATTTT. The full variable domain, with the rest looked up from reference TRBV7-2 and TRBJ1-5, is GAGVSQSPSNKVTEKGKDVELRCDPISGHTALYWYRQSLGQGLEFLIYFQGNSAPDKSGLPSDRFSAERTGGSVSTLTIQRTQQEDSAVYLCASSADRGGQPQHFGDGTRLSIL.

This clone has a single count. The chain carries TRBV27 and TRBJ2-5; 8 nucleotides match TRBD2. Looked up from germline, CDR1 is MNHEY and CDR2 is SMNVEV (reference sequence). This CDR3 comprises 16 residues. V was pared by 6 bases and J by 5 bases, with 14 bases of the junction left unmatched. The CDR3 is CASSRLLGGRRETQYF. DNA of the CDR3: TGTGCCAGCAGCCGATTGTTAGGCGGGAGGAGGGAGACCCAGTACTTC.

The genes are TRBV5-1 and TRBJ2-7; 11 positions match TRBD2. V was pared by 6 bases and J by 6 bases, with 11 bases of the junction left unmatched. This CDR3 has 15 residues. Germline loops: CDR1 SGHRS, CDR2 YFSETQ. CDR3 sequence reads: CASKWRLAGSGEQYF. DNA for the CDR3: TGCGCCAGCAAATGGAGACTAGCGGGGTCGGGCGAGCAGTACTTC.